This passage covers 15 T cell receptor beta chains from one sample sequenced in a study of T cell responses to AZD1222 COVID-19 vaccine. Clones were read by immunoSEQ multiplex PCR, and TCRdb kept only the in-frame ones, dropping some. This table has under 150,000 clones, roughly 91% appearing once. The input for sequencing was peripheral blood, taken on day 0 of AZD1222 vaccination. These receptors all stem from an adult in good health.

V and J are TRBV5-1 and TRBJ2-1; the D call may be TRBD1 or TRBD2 (5 bases each). The V gene lost 3 bases and the J gene lost 7 bases, with 11 bases spanning the gap. This CDR3 comprises 13 residues. Per the germline V gene, CDR1 is SGHRS and CDR2 is YFSETQ. The CDR3 DNA reads as TGCGCCAGCAGCTGGGACCTGGCAAATGAGCAGTTCTTC. Its translation is CASSWDLANEQFF.

This chain uses TRBV12-3 or TRBV12-4 with TRBJ1-1; D uncertain. V dropped 4 bases and J dropped 4 bases, with 10 bases sitting between them. The CDR3 runs to 13 residues. In nucleotides, the CDR3 is TGTGCCAGCAGTTACCAAATTGGCACTGAAGCTTTCTTT. It encodes CASSYQIGTEAFF.

The chain links TRBV25-1 to TRBJ1-6; D gene ambiguous. From germline, CDR1 is MGHDK and CDR2 SYGVNS. This CDR3 has 14 residues. The V and J ends lost 3 bases and 7 bases respectively, with 10 bases between them. CDR3 DNA sequence: TGTGCCAGCAGTGAGGCGATTCTAAATTCACCCCTCCACTTT. The encoded protein is CASSEAILNSPLHF. The whole variable domain, filled in from reference TRBV25-1 and TRBJ1-6, reads EADIYQTPRYLVIGTGKKITLECSQTMGHDKMYWYQQDPGMELHLIHYSYGVNSTEKGDLSSESTVSRIRTEHFPLTLESARPSHTSQYLCASSEAILNSPLHFGNGTRLTVT.

The gene calls are TRBV5-1 and TRBJ1-1, with TRBD1 as a possible D gene (6 bases). The germline gives CDR1 SGHRS, CDR2 YFSETQ. This CDR3 contains 13 residues. The V gene lost 3 bases and the J gene lost 11 bases, with 17 bases spanning the gap. This CDR3 is CASSSRDNEVAFF. CDR3 bases: TGCGCCAGCAGCTCCCGGGACAACGAGGTGGCTTTCTTT.

The chain links TRBV3-1 (or the pseudogene TRBV3-2) to TRBJ2-3; 10 bases map to TRBD2. V shed 1 base, J shed 6 bases, and the junction held 16 bases outside the gene matches. This CDR3 has 19 amino acids. Germline V gene sequence: CDR1 LGHDT, CDR2 YNNKEL (reference sequence). CDR3 protein: CASSQGVVAGGRGNDTQYF. DNA for the CDR3: TGTGCCAGCAGCCAAGGTGTGGTAGCGGGGGGCCGAGGGAATGATACGCAGTATTTT.

This chain joins TRBV3-1 (or the pseudogene TRBV3-2) and TRBJ1-2; unclear D gene. Trimming left V 0 bases short and J 1 base short, with 3 bases between. CDR1 and CDR2 (germline): LGHDT, YNNKEL (reference sequence). The CDR3 sequence is 13 residues long. CDR3 loop: CASSQDSNYGYTF. Written as DNA, the CDR3 is TGTGCCAGCAGCCAAGACAGTAACTATGGCTACACCTTC.

The J gene is TRBJ2-7, the V gene TRBV3-1 (or the pseudogene TRBV3-2); no reliable D call. This CDR3 is built from 12 residues. CDR1 and CDR2 (germline): LGHDT, YNNKEL (reference sequence). The V end lost 2 bases, the J end lost 5 bases, and 7 bases lay between the germline ends. The CDR3 spells CASSQNLNEQYF. CDR3 coding DNA: TGTGCCAGCAGCCAAAATCTCAACGAGCAGTACTTC.

This chain joins TRBV27 and TRBJ2-7; D gene ambiguous. CDR1 is MNHEY and CDR2 is SMNVEV in the germline V gene (reference sequence). CDR3 size: 17 residues. V dropped 2 bases and J dropped 0 bases, with 17 bases sitting between them. This chain's CDR3 is CASSLGLGSLSSYEQYF. The CDR3 region has the DNA TGTGCCAGCAGTTTAGGGTTGGGTTCCCTCAGCTCCTACGAGCAGTACTTC.

This clone was observed a single time. The J gene is TRBJ2-7, the V gene TRBV6-1, with a tentative D call TRBD2 (7 bases). The CDR3 consists of 16 residues. CDR1 is MNHNS and CDR2 is SASEGT in the germline V gene. V lost 4 bases and J 1 base, leaving 17 bases between the germline ends. Here the CDR3 DNA reads TGTGCCAGCAGTGCCTCTGGGGGGAGGGGGTCCTACGAGCAGTACTTC. Translating gives CASSASGGRGSYEQYF.

The chain couples TRBV15 to TRBJ1-4; TRBD1 might be the D (6 bases). Germline lookup yields CDR1 LNHNV and CDR2 YYDKDF (reference sequence). V was pared by 1 base and J by 6 bases, with 15 bases between. This CDR3 spans 16 amino acids. The CDR3 DNA reads as TGTGCCACCAGCAGAGGTCGAGGAGGGGGGGATGAAAAACTGTTTTTT. Translated, it gives CATSRGRGGGDEKLFF.

V is TRBV7-2 and J is TRBJ2-3; unclear D gene. Germline V lookup: CDR1 SGHTA, CDR2 FQGNSA. The CDR3 is made up of 14 amino acids. V gave up 5 bases and J gave up 5 bases, with 14 bases separating them. CDR3 DNA: TGTGCCAGCAGCCCCCGGACGGGCCGAGATACGCAGTATTTT. Translating gives CASSPRTGRDTQYF. Filled out from reference TRBV7-2 and TRBJ2-3, the complete variable domain reads GAGVSQSPSNKVTEKGKDVELRCDPISGHTALYWYRQSLGQGLEFLIYFQGNSAPDKSGLPSDRFSAERTGGSVSTLTIQRTQQEDSAVYLCASSPRTGRDTQYFGPGTRLTVL.

The rearrangement uses TRBV7-2 and TRBJ2-7; D remains unclear. V was pared by 1 base and J by 7 bases, with 20 bases between. Per germline, CDR1 SGHTA and CDR2 FQGNSA. The CDR3 covers 16 residues. The DNA for the CDR3 is TGTGCCAGCAGCTTAGGTCCAGGACGGGTATCTGGAGAGCAGTACTTC. Residues: CASSLGPGRVSGEQYF.

The V gene is TRBV7-2, the J gene TRBJ2-7; D unresolved. V lost 0 bases to trimming and J lost 3 bases, with 6 bases between them. Per germline, CDR1 SGHTA and CDR2 FQGNSA. There are 13 residues in the CDR3. This CDR3 reads CASSLAVNYEQYF. DNA for the CDR3: TGTGCCAGCAGCTTAGCGGTTAACTACGAGCAGTACTTC.

This chain joins TRBV6-1 and TRBJ2-5, with D unresolved. Germline V gene data show CDR1 as MNHNS and CDR2 as SASEGT. CDR3 length: 14 residues. Deletions cut 2 bases from V and 5 bases from J, with 12 bases between. This CDR3 reads CASSELGSRETQYF. The CDR3, as DNA: TGTGCCAGCAGTGAACTAGGGTCGCGGGAGACCCAGTACTTC.

The chain carries TRBV6-6 and TRBJ2-2; TRBD1 agrees at 8 bases. After removal of 8 bases from V and 4 bases from J, the junction contained 3 bases not matched to a gene. Germline V gene data show CDR1 as MNHNY and CDR2 as SVGAGI (reference sequence). The CDR3 contains 13 residues. CDR3 region: CASRTGFTGELFF. The CDR3 DNA reads as TGTGCCAGCCGGACAGGGTTCACCGGGGAGCTGTTTTTT.